This T cell receptor beta chain was identified in a study of quantifying T cell responses using KT2 cells. The overall study: RNA was reverse transcribed with TCR alpha and beta constant-region primers. The second PCR ran as a qPCR until a predetermined fluorescence threshold was reached.

An oligo carrying a UMI was ligated to the cDNA 3' end. First-round PCR used 4 cycles and beta primers RC1.1 and RC1.2 covering TRBC1 and TRBC2. Starting with the second PCR, alpha and beta TCR chains went through separate processing. From the UMI-ligation and nested PCR reads, TCRdb called clonotypes with MiXCR, one entry per CDR3 protein. There are around 35,000 distinct CDR3 sequences in the sample; 10% occur only once, and roughly 9% lies in the top ten. The V gene end was trimmed by 1 base and the J gene end by 0 bases; junction bases not matched to a gene: 4. This CDR3 is built from 18 residues. Germline CDR1 and CDR2: MGHRA and YSYEKL. Unfractionated PBMC were spiked with known numbers of KT2 clone cells. Fixed numbers of PBMC received varying amounts of KT2 cells. This clonotype occurred a few times.

Sequenced input: PBMCs spiked with cells of the T cell clone KT2. J is TRBJ2-7 and V is TRBV4-1; TRBD2 aligns across 15 bases. The source is a human donor. The CDR3 is CASSQGGLAGGSSYEQYF. The CDR3 DNA sequence: TGCGCCAGCAGCCAAGGGGGACTAGCGGGGGGTAGCTCCTACGAGCAGTACTTC.